The rows below give T cell receptor beta chains drawn from one sample of a study of blood T cell repertoires in COVID-19. Measured with immunoSEQ multiplex PCR; TCRdb has only the in-frame clones, and not every one. This table has some 300,000 clones, approximately 89% appearing once. Sequencing used PBMCs or T cells enriched from blood (not recorded which). The receptors were gathered from a woman under 40 who had recovered from COVID-19. Both conserved end residues are part of each CDR3. Each record gives: clone size, J gene, D gene, V gene, CDR3 DNA, CDR3 protein. D genes are given only for firm matches. Expanded clones are given a class, and other clones once, few, many or no size at all.

.	TRBJ1-1	.	TRBV3-1/TRBV3-2	TGTGCCAGCAGAAAGGGGGGGGCGGAGGCAGCTTTCTTT	CASRKGGAEAAFF
.	TRBJ1-1	.	TRBV28	TGTGCCAGCAGTTATTTGAAGGCCGCGCCCCGGGTGAACACTGAAGCTTTCTTT	CASSYLKAAPRVNTEAFF
few	TRBJ1-5	.	TRBV27	TGTGCCAGCAGTCATGACGGAGTTCAGCCCCAGCATTTT	CASSHDGVQPQHF
.	TRBJ2-1	.	TRBV5-1	TGCGCCAGCAGCGGAGGAGAGCGGTCTTCCTACAATGAGCAGTTCTTC	CASSGGERSSYNEQFF
once	TRBJ1-5	.	TRBV30	TGTGCCTGGGCAGACAGCATAAATCAGCCCCAGCATTTT	CAWADSINQPQHF
.	TRBJ2-2	.	TRBV20-1	TGCAGTGCTTATACGGCCGGGGAGCTGTTTTTT	CSAYTAGELFF
.	TRBJ1-5	.	TRBV15	TGTGCCACCAGCAGAGATCACTGGGGGACTAATCAGCGCCCCCAGCATTTT	CATSRDHWGTNQRPQHF
.	TRBJ2-2	TRBD2	TRBV6-5	TGTGCCACCACGAGGGGATGGGGGGGTACCGGGGAGCTGTTTTTT	CATTRGWGGTGELFF
.	TRBJ2-7	TRBD2	TRBV3-1/TRBV3-2	TGTGCCAGCAGCCAAGCGGGACTAGCGGGAGGACTCTTCTTC	CASSQAGLAGGLFF
.	TRBJ1-1	.	TRBV27	TGTGCCAGCAATAAGGGGGGGTTGAAGCTTTTCTTT	CASNKGGLKLFF
.	TRBJ2-3	.	TRBV30	TGTGCCTGGAGTCCACAGGACCCAGATACGCAGTATTTT	CAWSPQDPDTQYF
.	TRBJ1-6	TRBD1	TRBV6-5	TGTGCCAGCAGCGGGACAGCCACCAATTCACCCCTCCACTTT	CASSGTATNSPLHF
.	TRBJ2-1	.	TRBV19	TGTGCCAGTAGTAATGGCGGGTGGGATGGCGGCGATGAGCAGTTCTTC	CASSNGGWDGGDEQFF
.	TRBJ2-2	TRBD2	TRBV19	TGTGCCAGTAGTCCCCACGTCTGGACTAGCGGGAAGAACACCGGGGAGCTGTTTTTT	CASSPHVWTSGKNTGELFF
.	TRBJ2-7	.	TRBV5-1	TGCGCCAGCAGCTCCCAGGGTAGGGGCTCCTACGAGCAGTACTTC	CASSSQGRGSYEQYF
few	TRBJ2-1	TRBD2	TRBV11-3	TGTGCCAGCAGCATAGGACTAGCAGTTTCCAATGAGCAGTTCTTC	CASSIGLAVSNEQFF
few	TRBJ1-2	.	TRBV6-2/TRBV6-3	TGTGCCAGCAGTAAACGAGACGGGTATGGCTACACCTTC	CASSKRDGYGYTF
.	TRBJ2-5	.	TRBV7-9	TGTGCCAGCAGCTTACCCCGCAATAGCGCCCAAGAGACCCAGTACTTC	CASSLPRNSAQETQYF
.	TRBJ1-2	TRBD1	TRBV27	TGTGCCAGCAGTTACAGGGACAGGGGATGGTATGGCTACACCTTC	CASSYRDRGWYGYTF
.	TRBJ2-7	.	TRBV14	TGTGCCAGCAGCCAAGATGGGAGCCTCTACGAGCAGTACTTC	CASSQDGSLYEQYF
.	TRBJ1-1	.	TRBV5-1	TGCGCCAGCAGCTTGGTTCCCCTACTTGCGGACACTGAAGCTTTCTTT	CASSLVPLLADTEAFF
.	TRBJ2-7	TRBD1	TRBV5-4	TGTGCCAGCAGCTCTGACAGGGTGAAAGGGTACGAGCAGTACTTC	CASSSDRVKGYEQYF
.	TRBJ1-6	TRBD1	TRBV7-9	TGTGCCAGCAGCTTAGGGGACAGCGGAAATTCACCCCTCCACTTT	CASSLGDSGNSPLHF
.	TRBJ2-7	TRBD1	TRBV18	TGTGCCAGCTCAGCCCTTCAGGGGGATCAACCCTACGAGCAGTACTTC	CASSALQGDQPYEQYF
.	TRBJ2-7	TRBD1	TRBV3-1/TRBV3-2	TGTGCCAGCAGCCAGATTAGCAGGGGGACCGAGCAGTACTTC	CASSQISRGTEQYF
.	TRBJ2-4	.	TRBV6-6	TGTGCCAGCAGGAGCGGAGCGAACCAAAACATTCAGTACTTC	CASRSGANQNIQYF
.	TRBJ1-3	TRBD1	TRBV5-6	TGTGCCAGCAGCCCTGCAGGGGGTAGCTCTGGAAACACCATATATTTT	CASSPAGGSSGNTIYF
.	TRBJ2-7	TRBD2	TRBV5-1	TGCGCCAGCAGCTTAAACGGGGTAGCGGGAGGAGAGCAGTACTTC	CASSLNGVAGGEQYF
.	TRBJ2-5	TRBD1	TRBV29-1	TGCAGCGTTACGACAGGGGGAGGCCAAGAGACCCAGTACTTC	CSVTTGGGQETQYF
.	TRBJ1-1	.	TRBV19	TGTGCCAGTAAACCGGCGGTCGGCGGCACTGAAGCTTTCTTT	CASKPAVGGTEAFF
.	TRBJ2-5	.	TRBV3-1/TRBV3-2	TGTGCCAGCAGCCAAGACGTACGGGAAGAGACCCAGTACTTC	CASSQDVREETQYF
.	TRBJ2-7	.	TRBV28	TGTGCCAGCAGTATCGGACAGTTTACCTACGAGCAGTACTTC	CASSIGQFTYEQYF
.	TRBJ1-2	.	TRBV19	TGTGCCAGTAGTATGGGCAGGGACTATGGCTACACCTTC	CASSMGRDYGYTF
.	TRBJ1-1	.	TRBV27	TGTGCCAGCAGTTTATCGGCCAACAGGAGACTGAACACTGAAGCTTTCTTT	CASSLSANRRLNTEAFF
.	TRBJ1-2	TRBD1	TRBV10-3	TGTGCCTCACAGGGGGGAGGTGGCTATGGCTACACCTTC	CASQGGGGYGYTF
few	TRBJ2-7	.	TRBV5-1	TGCGCCAGCAGCTTTGATCTTCGGCCTAGTAAGCCCTTACATCACGAGCAGTACTTC	CASSFDLRPSKPLHHEQYF
.	TRBJ1-2	TRBD1	TRBV14	TGTGCCAGCAGCCAATTGACAGGGCGGGTTGGCTACACCTTC	CASSQLTGRVGYTF
few	TRBJ1-6	.	TRBV20-1	TGCAGTGCTAGTCGCAGAGACTATTCACCCCTCCACTTT	CSASRRDYSPLHF
.	TRBJ2-1	TRBD2	TRBV7-9	TGTGCCAGCAGCTTGGCGGGAGCTCTCTACAATGAGCAGTTCTTC	CASSLAGALYNEQFF
.	TRBJ2-7	.	TRBV27	TGTGCCAGCAGTCCTAGCTGGGGACTCACCTACGAGCAGTACTTC	CASSPSWGLTYEQYF
once	TRBJ2-2	.	TRBV5-1	TGCGCCAGCAGCTTGCCGCAGGACACCGGGGAGCTGTTTTTT	CASSLPQDTGELFF
.	TRBJ2-1	TRBD2	TRBV10-1	TGCGCCAGCAGTGAGTCGCCTAGCGGGAACTCCTACAATGAGCAGTTCTTC	CASSESPSGNSYNEQFF
.	TRBJ2-3	TRBD2	TRBV9	TGTGCCAGCAGCGTAGATTGGGCTAGCGGGAGCACAGATACGCAGTATTTT	CASSVDWASGSTDTQYF
.	TRBJ2-7	TRBD2	TRBV5-1	TGCGCCAGCAGCTTTCTAGCGGGAGAGCACTACGAGCAGTACTTC	CASSFLAGEHYEQYF
.	TRBJ1-1	.	TRBV2	TGTGCCAGCAGTGGTCCCGCCGGGAACACTGAAGCTTTCTTT	CASSGPAGNTEAFF
.	TRBJ2-5	.	TRBV21-1	TGTGCCAGCAGCAAAGACGGTTTCTCCCCAGAGACCCAGTACTTC	CASSKDGFSPETQYF
.	TRBJ1-2	.	TRBV19	TGTGCCAGTAGTATACAGGGCCCTAACTATGGCTACACCTTC	CASSIQGPNYGYTF
once	TRBJ1-1	.	TRBV18	TGTGCCAGCTCACCACAGACACTTTACACTGAAGCTTTCTTT	CASSPQTLYTEAFF
.	TRBJ1-1	TRBD1	TRBV10-3	TGTGCCATCAGTGACCCCCGGACAGGGGCGAACACTGAAGCTTTCTTT	CAISDPRTGANTEAFF
.	TRBJ1-2	.	TRBV28	TGTGCCAGCAGTTCGGACTTAGAGGGTGGCTACACCTTC	CASSSDLEGGYTF
.	TRBJ1-2	TRBD1	TRBV29-1	TGCAGCGTGAAGGTACCAGGGGGTATAGGTTATGGCTACACCTTC	CSVKVPGGIGYGYTF
.	TRBJ1-4	TRBD1	TRBV28	TGTGCCAGCAGTCGACCGGGACAGGGAGGGGAAAAACTGTTTTTT	CASSRPGQGGEKLFF
.	TRBJ2-7	TRBD2	TRBV3-1/TRBV3-2	TGTGCCAGCAGCCAAGACCAAGTAGCGGGAGGCTACGAGCAGTACTTC	CASSQDQVAGGYEQYF
.	TRBJ1-5	.	TRBV28	TGTGCCAGCAGAAACAGGGATTATCAGCCCCAGCATTTT	CASRNRDYQPQHF
.	TRBJ1-2	.	TRBV6-1	TGTGCCAGCAGTGAAGTCGGAGGGGTCTATGGCTACACCTTC	CASSEVGGVYGYTF